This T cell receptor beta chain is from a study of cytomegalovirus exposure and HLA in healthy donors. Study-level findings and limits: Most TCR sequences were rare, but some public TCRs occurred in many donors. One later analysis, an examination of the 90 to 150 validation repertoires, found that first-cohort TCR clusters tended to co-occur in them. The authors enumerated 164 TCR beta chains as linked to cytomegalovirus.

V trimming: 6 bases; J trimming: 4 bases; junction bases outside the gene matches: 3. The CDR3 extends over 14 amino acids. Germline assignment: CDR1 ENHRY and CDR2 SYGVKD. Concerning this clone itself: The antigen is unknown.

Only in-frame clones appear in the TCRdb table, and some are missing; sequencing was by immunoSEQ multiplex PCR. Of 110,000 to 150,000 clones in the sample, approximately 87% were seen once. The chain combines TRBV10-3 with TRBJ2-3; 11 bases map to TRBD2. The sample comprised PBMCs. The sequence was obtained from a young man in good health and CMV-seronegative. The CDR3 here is CAISLGLAADTQYF. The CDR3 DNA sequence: TGTGCCATCAGCCTGGGACTAGCGGCAGATACGCAGTATTTT.